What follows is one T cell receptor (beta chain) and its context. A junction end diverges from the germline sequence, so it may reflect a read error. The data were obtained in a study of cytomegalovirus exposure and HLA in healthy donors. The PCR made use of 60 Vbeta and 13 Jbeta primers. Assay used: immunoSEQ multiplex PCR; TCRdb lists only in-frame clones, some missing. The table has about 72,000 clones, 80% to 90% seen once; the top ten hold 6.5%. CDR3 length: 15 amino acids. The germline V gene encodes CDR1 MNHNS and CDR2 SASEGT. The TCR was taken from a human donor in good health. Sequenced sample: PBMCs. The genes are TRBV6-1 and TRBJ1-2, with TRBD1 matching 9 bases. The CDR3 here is CVSSRTTGGDYGYTF. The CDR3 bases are TGTGTCAGCAGTAGAACCACAGGGGGCGACTATGGCTACACCTTC.